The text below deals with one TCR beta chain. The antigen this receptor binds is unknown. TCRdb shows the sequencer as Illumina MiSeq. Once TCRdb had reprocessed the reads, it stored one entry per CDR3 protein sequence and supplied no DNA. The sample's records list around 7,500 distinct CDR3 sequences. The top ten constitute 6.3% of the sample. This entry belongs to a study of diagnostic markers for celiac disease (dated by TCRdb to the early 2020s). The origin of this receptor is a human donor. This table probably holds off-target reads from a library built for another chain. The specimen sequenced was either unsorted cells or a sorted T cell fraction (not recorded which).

The CDR3 protein is CASTPAGGEYNEQFF. The rearrangement combines TRBV7-9 with TRBJ2-1; lacking DNA, the TRBD1 call made by TCRdb goes unchecked. CDR1 SEHNR and CDR2 FQNEAQ were looked up in the germline V gene (reference sequence). Spanning cysteine to phenylalanine, the CDR3 consists of 15 amino acids. The entry carries no DNA sequence.